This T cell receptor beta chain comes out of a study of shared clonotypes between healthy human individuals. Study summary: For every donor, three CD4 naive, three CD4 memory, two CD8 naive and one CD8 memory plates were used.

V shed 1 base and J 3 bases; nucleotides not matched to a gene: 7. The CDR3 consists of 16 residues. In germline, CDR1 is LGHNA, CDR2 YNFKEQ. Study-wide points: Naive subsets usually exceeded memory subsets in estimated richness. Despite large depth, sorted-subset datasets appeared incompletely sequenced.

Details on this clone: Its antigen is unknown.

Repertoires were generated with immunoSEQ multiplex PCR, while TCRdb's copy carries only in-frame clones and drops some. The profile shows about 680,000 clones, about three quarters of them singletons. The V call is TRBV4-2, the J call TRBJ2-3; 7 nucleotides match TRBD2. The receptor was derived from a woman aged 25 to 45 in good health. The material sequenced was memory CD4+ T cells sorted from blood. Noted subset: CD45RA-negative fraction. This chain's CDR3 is CASSQGTAGDTDTQYF. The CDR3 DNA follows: TGTGCCAGCAGCCAAGGTACGGCGGGAGATACAGATACGCAGTATTTT.